These 6 T cell receptor beta chains were all obtained from the same sample, sequenced in a study of cytomegalovirus exposure and HLA in healthy donors. The PCR used 60 Vbeta and 13 Jbeta primers. The data were produced by immunoSEQ multiplex PCR, yet TCRdb's version contains in-frame clones alone and is incomplete. The sample has around 51,000 clones. Sequences were obtained from PBMCs. The receptor source for this set is a man aged 40-55 years in good health and CMV-seropositive.

The chain recombines TRBV7-2 with TRBJ2-7; tentatively, D is TRBD1 (6 bases). V shed 1 base and J shed 4 bases, with 17 bases lying between them. The CDR3 totals 16 residues. From germline, CDR1 is SGHTA and CDR2 FQGNSA. Written as DNA, the CDR3 is TGTGCCAGCAGCTTAGTAGTTTTCGGACAGAGGTACGAGCAGTACTTC. Protein sequence: CASSLVVFGQRYEQYF.

The chain is built from TRBV29-1 and TRBJ2-7; 11 bases map to TRBD2. Per the germline V gene, CDR1 is SQVTM and CDR2 is ANQGSEA. This CDR3 spans 13 amino acids. V shed 5 bases, J shed 4 bases, and the junction held 4 bases outside the gene matches. CDR3 sequence: CSVRTSGRYEQYF. The CDR3 nucleotides read TGCAGCGTTCGGACTAGCGGGCGATACGAGCAGTACTTC.

The chain joins TRBV5-5 to TRBJ1-1, with no clear D. The V gene lost 5 bases and the J gene lost 5 bases, with 19 bases spanning the gap. Germline V CDR1 and CDR2: SGHKS, YYEKEE (reference sequence). The CDR3 contains 15 residues. The CDR3 is CASSLTTAVGTEAFF. In DNA, the CDR3 is TGTGCCAGCAGTCTCACCACCGCGGTCGGAACTGAAGCTTTCTTT.

This rearrangement joins TRBV27 to TRBJ2-7; the D gene is possibly TRBD1 (5 bases). Germline CDR1 is MNHEY and CDR2 is SMNVEV (reference sequence). The ends were cut back, 5 bases at V and 3 bases at J, with 11 bases in the middle. The CDR3 totals 13 residues. CDR3 loop: CASSPGHNYEQYF. The CDR3 nucleotides read TGTGCCAGCAGTCCAGGACACAACTACGAGCAGTACTTC.

The rearrangement joins TRBV13 to TRBJ2-1; tentatively, D is TRBD2 (6 bases). V was clipped by 5 bases and J by 6 bases, with 14 bases between them. Germline V gene sequence: CDR1 PRHDT, CDR2 FYEKMQ (reference sequence). CDR3 length: 14 amino acids. The CDR3 reads CASSRQEGANEQFF. In DNA form, the CDR3 reads TGTGCCAGCAGCCGCCAGGAGGGTGCCAATGAGCAGTTCTTC.

The CDR3 DNA reads as TGTGCCAGCAGCTTACGGACAGGGAGCTACAATGAGCAGTTCTTC. It specifies CASSLRTGSYNEQFF. The rearrangement links TRBV9 to TRBJ2-1; 8 bases agree with TRBD1. The CDR3 sequence is 15 residues long. The germline CDR1 and CDR2 sequences are SGDLS and YYNGEE. J was trimmed by 3 bases and V by 4 bases; bases with no gene match: 6.